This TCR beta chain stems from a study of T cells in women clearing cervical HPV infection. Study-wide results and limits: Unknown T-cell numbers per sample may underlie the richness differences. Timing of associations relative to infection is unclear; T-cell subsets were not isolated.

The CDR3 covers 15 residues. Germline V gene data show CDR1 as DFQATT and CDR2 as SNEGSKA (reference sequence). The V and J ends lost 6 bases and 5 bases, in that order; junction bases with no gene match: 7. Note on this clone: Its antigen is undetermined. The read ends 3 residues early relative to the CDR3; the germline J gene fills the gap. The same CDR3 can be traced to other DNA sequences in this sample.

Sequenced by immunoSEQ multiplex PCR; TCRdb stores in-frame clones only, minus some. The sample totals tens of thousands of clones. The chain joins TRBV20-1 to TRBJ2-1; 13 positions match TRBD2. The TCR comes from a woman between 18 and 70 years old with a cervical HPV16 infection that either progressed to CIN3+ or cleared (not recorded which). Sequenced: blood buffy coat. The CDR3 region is CSAPGLAGDHNEQFF. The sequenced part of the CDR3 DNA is TGCAGTGCCCCTGGACTAGCGGGAGATCACAATGAG.